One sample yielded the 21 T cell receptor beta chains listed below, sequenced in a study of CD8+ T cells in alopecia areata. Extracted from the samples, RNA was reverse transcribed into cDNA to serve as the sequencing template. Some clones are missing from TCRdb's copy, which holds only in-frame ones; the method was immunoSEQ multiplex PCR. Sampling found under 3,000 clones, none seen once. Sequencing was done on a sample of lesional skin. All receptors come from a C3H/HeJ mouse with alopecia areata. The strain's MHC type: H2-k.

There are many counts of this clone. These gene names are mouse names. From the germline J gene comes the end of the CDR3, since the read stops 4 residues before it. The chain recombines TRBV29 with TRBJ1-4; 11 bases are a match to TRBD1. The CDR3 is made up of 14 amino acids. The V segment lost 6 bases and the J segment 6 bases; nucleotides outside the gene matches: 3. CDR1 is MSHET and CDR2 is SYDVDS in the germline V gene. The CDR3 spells CASRDRGRDERLFF. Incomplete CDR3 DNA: TGTGCTAGCAGGGACAGGGGGCGCGACGAA.

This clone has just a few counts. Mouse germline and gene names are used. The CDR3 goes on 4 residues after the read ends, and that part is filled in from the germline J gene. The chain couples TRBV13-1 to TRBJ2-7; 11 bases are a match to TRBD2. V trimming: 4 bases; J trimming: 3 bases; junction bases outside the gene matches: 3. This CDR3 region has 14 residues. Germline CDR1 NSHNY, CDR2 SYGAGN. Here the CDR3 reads CASSPGTGGYEQYF. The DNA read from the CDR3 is TGTGCCAGCAGTCCAGGGACTGGGGGCTAT.

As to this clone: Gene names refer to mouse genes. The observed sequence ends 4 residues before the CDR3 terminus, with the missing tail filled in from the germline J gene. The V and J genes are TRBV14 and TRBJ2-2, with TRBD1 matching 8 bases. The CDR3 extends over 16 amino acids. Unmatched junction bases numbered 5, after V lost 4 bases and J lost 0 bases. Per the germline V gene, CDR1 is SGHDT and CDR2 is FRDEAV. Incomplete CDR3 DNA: TGTGCCAGCAGTATCCTGGACAGGGCAAACACCGGG. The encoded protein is CASSILDRANTG. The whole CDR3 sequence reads CASSILDRANTGQLYF.

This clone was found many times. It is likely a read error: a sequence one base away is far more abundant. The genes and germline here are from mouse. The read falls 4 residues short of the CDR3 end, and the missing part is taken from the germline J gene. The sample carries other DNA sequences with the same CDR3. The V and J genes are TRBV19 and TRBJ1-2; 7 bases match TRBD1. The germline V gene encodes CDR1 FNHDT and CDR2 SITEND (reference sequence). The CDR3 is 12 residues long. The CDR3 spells CASTRTGVDYTF. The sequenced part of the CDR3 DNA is TGTGCCAGCACCCGCACAGGGGTC.

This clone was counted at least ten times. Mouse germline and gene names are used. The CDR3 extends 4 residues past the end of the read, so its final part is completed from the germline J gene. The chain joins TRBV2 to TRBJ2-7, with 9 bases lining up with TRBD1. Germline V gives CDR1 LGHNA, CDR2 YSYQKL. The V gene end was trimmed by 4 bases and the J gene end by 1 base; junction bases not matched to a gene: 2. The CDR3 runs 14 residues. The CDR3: CASSLGQGSYEQYF. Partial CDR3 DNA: TGTGCCAGCAGCCTCGGACAGGGGTCCTAT.

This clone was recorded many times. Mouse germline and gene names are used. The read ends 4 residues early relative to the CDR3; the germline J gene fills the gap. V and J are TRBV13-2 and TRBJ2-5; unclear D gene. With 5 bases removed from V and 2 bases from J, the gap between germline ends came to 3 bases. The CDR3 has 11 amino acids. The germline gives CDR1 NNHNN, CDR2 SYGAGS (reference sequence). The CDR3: CASGLQDTQYF. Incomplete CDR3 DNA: TGTGCCAGCGGACTCCAAGAC.

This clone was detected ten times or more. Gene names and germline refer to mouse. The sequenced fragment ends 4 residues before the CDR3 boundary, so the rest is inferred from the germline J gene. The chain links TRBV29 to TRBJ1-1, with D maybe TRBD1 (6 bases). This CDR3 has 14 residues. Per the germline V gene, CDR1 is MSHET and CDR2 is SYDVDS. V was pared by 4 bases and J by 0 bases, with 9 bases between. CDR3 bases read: TGTGCTAGCAGTTCCGGACAGCCAAACACA. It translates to CASSSGQPNT. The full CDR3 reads CASSSGQPNTEVFF.

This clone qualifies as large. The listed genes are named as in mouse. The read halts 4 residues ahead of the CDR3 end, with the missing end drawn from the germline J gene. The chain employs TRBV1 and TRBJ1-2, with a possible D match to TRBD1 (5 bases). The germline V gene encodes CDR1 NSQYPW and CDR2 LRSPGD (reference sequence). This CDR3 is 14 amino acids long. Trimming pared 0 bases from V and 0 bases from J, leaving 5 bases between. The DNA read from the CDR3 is TGCACCTGCAGTGCAGAACAGGCAAACTCC. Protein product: CTCSAEQANS. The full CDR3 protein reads CTCSAEQANSDYTF.

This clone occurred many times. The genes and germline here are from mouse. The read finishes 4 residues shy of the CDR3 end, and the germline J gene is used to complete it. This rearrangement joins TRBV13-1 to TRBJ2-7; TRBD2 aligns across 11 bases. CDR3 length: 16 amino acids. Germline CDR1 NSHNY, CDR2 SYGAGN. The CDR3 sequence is CASSDAEGLGVYEQYF. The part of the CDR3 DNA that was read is TGTGCCAGCAGTGATGCAGAGGGACTGGGGGTTTAT.

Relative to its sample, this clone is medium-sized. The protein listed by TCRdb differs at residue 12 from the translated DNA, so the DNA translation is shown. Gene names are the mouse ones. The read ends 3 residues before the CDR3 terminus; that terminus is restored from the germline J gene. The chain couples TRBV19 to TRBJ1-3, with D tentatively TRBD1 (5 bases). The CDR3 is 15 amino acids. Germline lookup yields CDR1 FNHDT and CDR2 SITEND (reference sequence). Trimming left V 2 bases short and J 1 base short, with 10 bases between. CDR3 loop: CASSILDRSGNTLYF. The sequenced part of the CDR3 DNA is TGTGCCAGCAGTATCCTAGACAGATCTGGAAATACG. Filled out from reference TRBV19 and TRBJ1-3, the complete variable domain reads GGIITQTPKFLIGQEGQKLTLKCQQNFNHDTMYWYRQDSGKGLRLIYYSITENDLQKGDLSEGYDASREKKSSFSLTVTSAQKNEMAVFLCASSILDRSGNTLYFGEGSRLIVV.

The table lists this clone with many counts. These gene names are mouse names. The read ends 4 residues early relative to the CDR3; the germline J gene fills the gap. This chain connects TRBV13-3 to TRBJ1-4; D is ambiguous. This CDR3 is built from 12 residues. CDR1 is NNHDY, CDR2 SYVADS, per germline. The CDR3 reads CASSDWGERLFF. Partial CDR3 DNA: TGTGCCAGCAGTGATTGGGGCGAA.

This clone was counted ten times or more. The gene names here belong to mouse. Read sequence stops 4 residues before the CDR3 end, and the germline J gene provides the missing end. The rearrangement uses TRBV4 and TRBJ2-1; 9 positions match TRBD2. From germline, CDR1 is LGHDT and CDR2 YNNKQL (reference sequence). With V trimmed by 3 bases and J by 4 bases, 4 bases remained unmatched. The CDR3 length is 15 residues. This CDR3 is CASSYKLGGYAEQFF. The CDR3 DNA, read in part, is TGTGCCAGCAGCTATAAACTGGGGGGTTATGCT.

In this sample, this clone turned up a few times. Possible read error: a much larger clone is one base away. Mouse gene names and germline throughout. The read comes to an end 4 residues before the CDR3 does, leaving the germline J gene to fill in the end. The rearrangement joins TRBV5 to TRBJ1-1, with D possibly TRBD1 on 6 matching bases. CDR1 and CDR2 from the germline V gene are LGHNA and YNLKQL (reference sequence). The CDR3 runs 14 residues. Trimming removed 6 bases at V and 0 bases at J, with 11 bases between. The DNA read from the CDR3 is TGTGCCAGCAGTTTGGGACAAGCAAACACA. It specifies CASSLGQANT. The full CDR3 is CASSLGQANTEVFF.

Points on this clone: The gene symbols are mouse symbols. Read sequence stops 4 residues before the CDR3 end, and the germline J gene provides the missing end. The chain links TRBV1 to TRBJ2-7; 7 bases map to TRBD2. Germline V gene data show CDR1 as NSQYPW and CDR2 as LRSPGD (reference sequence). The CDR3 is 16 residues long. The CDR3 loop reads CKCSADQDWHSYEQYF. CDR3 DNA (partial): TGCAAATGCAGTGCAGATCAGGACTGGCACTCCTAT.

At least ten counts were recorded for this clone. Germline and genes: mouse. This chain's CDR3 is CASSGTGGGEVFF. The covered CDR3 bases are TGTGCTAGCAGCGGGACTGGGGGAGGA. The chain is built from TRBV17 and TRBJ1-1, with D maybe TRBD1 (5 bases). Read sequence stops 4 residues before the CDR3 end, and the germline J gene provides the missing end. CDR1 is MNHDT and CDR2 is YYDKIL in the germline V gene. The CDR3 totals 13 residues.

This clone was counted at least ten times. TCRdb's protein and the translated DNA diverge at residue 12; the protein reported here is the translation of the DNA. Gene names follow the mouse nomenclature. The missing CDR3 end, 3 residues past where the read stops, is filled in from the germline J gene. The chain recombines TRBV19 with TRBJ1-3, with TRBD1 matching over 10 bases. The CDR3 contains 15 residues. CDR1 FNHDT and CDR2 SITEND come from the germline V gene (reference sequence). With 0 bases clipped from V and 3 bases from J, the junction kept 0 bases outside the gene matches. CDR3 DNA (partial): TGTGCCAGCAGTATAGGGGACAGGGGTGGAAATACG. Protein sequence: CASSIGDRGGNT. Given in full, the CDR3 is CASSIGDRGGNTLYF.

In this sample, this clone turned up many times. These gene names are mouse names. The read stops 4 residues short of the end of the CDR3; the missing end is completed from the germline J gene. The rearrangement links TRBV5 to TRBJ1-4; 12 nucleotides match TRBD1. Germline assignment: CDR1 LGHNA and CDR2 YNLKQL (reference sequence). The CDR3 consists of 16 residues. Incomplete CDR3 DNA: TGTGCCAGCAGCCAAGCCGGGACAGGGGGCTTCGAA. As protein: CASSQAGTGGFE. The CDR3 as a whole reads CASSQAGTGGFERLFF.

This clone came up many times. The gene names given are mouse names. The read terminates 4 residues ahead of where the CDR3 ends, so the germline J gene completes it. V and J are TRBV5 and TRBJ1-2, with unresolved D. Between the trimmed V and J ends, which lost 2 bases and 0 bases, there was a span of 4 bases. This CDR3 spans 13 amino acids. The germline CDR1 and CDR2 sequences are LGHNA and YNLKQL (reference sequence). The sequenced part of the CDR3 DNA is TGTGCCAGCAGCCAAACAACAAACTCC. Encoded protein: CASSQTTNS. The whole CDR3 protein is CASSQTTNSDYTF.

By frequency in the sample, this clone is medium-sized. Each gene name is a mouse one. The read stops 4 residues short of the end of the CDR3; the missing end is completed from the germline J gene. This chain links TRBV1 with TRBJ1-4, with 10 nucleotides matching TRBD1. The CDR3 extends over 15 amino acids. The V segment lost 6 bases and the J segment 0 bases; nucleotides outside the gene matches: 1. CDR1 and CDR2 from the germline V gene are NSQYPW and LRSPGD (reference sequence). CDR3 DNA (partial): TGCACCTGCAGAGGGACAGGGGTTTCCAACGAA. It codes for CTCRGTGVSNE. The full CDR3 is CTCRGTGVSNERLFF.

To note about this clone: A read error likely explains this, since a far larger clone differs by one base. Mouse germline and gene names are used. The CDR3 spells CTCTADQDWHSYEQYF. Incomplete CDR3 DNA: TGCACCTGCACTGCAGATCAGGACTGGCACTCCTAT. V usage is TRBV1 and J usage is TRBJ2-7, with 7 nucleotides matching TRBD2. The CDR3 is cut off 4 residues early in the read; its end comes from the germline J gene. The CDR3 is 16 residues long. Germline V gene lookup returns CDR1 NSQYPW and CDR2 LRSPGD (reference sequence).

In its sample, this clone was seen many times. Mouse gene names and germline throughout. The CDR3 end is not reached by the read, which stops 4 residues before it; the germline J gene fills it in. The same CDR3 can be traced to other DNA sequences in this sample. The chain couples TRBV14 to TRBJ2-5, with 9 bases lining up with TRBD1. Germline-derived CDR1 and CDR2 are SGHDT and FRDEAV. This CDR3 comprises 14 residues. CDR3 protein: CASSFGDREDTQYF. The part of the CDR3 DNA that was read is TGTGCCAGCAGTTTTGGGGACAGGGAAGAC.